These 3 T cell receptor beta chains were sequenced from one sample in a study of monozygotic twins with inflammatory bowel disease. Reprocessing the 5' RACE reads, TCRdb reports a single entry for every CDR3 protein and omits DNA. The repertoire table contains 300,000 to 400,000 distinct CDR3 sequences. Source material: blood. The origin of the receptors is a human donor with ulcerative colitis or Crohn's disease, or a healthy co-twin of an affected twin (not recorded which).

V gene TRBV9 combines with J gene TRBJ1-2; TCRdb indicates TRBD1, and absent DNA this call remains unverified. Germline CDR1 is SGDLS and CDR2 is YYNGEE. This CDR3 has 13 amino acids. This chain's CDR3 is CASSVQGNYGYTF.

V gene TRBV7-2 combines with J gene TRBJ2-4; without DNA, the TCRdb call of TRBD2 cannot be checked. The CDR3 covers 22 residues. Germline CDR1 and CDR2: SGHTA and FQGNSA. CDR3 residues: CASSFSPRVGLAEAGTKNIQYF.

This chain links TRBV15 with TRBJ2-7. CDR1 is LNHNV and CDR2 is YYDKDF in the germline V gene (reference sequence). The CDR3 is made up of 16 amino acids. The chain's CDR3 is CATSSSRSGRTYEQYF.